This TCR beta chain was identified in a study of neurological immune-mediated disorders (dated by TCRdb to about 2019). Describing the broader study: Of the 35 or so multiple sclerosis patients, roughly 30 had relapsing-remitting MS and 3 had secondary progressive MS. The study compared peripheral blood TCR-beta repertoires of HTLV-I-associated myelopathy (HAM/TSP) patients, multiple sclerosis patients and healthy controls using UMI-based sequencing. The approximately 100 TCR-beta libraries included longitudinal samples, technical triplicates and paired sorted CD4+ and CD8+ T-cell subsets alongside PBMC samples. The cohort comprised roughly 65 subjects: 15 or so HAM/TSP patients, some 35 multiple sclerosis patients and about 20 healthy controls. Broader findings and caveats from the paper: The MS cluster was not associated with any clinical or MRI features, and the authors stated that larger cohorts are needed. TCR clonal expansion was greatest in HAM/TSP patients and smallest in MS patients, who ranked below even healthy controls. In phylogenetic analysis, the repertoires of 18 of 34 MS patients grouped into a cluster of related CDR3 sequences, which suggests a possible signature at the repertoire level. No identical CDR3 amino acid sequences were found to be shared among expanded clones across subjects, suggesting that TCR-beta repertoires were private in all groups.

The CDR3 measures 15 amino acids from cysteine to phenylalanine. The DNA shown is the 45-base CDR3, in frame from base 1. The V end gives up 0 bases and the J end 4 bases, leaving 2 bases in the junction not matched to a gene. Based on the germline V gene, the CDR1 and CDR2 sequences are SGHRS and YFSETQ. To synthesize cDNA, template-switch 5'RACE was performed with a primer carrying a 10-nucleotide random unique molecular identifier so that each TCR transcript was tagged. Over 180 million TCR-beta sequences, covering 15-18 subjects, were produced in each sequencing run. Total RNA was extracted with the RNeasy kit. Using the KAPA Real-time Library Amplification kit, TCR-beta VDJ regions were amplified with primers for the TCR constant region and the 5'RACE anchor. Sample indexes and Illumina adaptors were added in a first PCR, after which library yield was increased in a second PCR. The roughly 650 bp TCR product was size-selected on a 2% E-gel SizeSelection system after Ampure bead purification. Before pooling, library quality was checked on a Bioanalyzer, concentration was measured with Qubit, and libraries were quantified with the Kapa Library Quantification kit. An Illumina HiSeq 2500 sequenced the libraries paired-end 2 x 150 bp. To increase sequence diversity, about 25-31% phiX was spiked into each library pool. As for the original processing: Quality-filtered reads were processed with the UMI-based MiGEC pipeline, which removed over 75% of raw TCR sequences during error correction. IMGT germline references were used for alignment of VDJ genes, and clonotypes were defined by a unique CDR3 amino acid sequence together with V-J genes. Clonal expansion, Shannon diversity and CDR3 relatedness were evaluated with VDJtools (CalcPairwiseDistances, ClusterSamples), while phylogenetic trees were built in CLCbio workbench. Clones with at least 8 unique UMIs were defined as expanded, with this threshold being based on coefficient-of-variation modelling across technical triplicates. Starting from the raw public reads, TCRdb applied fastp trimming at Q25, assembled clones with MiXCR and retained in-frame beta chains. Each record represents a unique CDR3 protein, reported with the most common genes and DNA among its rows. The V and J calls reflect TCRdb's pipeline rather than the authors' work. The sample table records about 62,000 distinct CDR3 sequences; about 3.5% of these occur just once. Under 2.5% of the sample is in the top ten clones.

For the unsorted PBMC libraries, 2 million PBMCs were stored in RNAlater at -80 degrees C until RNA extraction and were used to generate the libraries. The multiple sclerosis patients were enrolled in a US clinical protocol that evaluated disease progression with magnetic resonance imaging. Peripheral blood was subjected to Ficoll-Hypaque density gradient centrifugation to isolate PBMCs, which were then cryopreserved in liquid nitrogen. This clonotype was recorded many times. There is no known antigen for this receptor. There are no base qualities to consult, and no much larger clone falls within one base.

The sequence came from a woman aged 45-65 years with multiple sclerosis. Sequenced: PBMCs. The sequence joins TRBV5-1 to TRBJ2-3; TRBD1 lines up with 10 middle nucleotides. The sequenced DNA: TGCGCCAGCAGCTTGGAAGGACAGGGGGCAGATACGCAGTATTTT. This yields the protein CASSLEGQGADTQYF. This CDR3, with the reference TRBV5-1 and TRBJ2-3 proteins standing in past its ends, gives the full variable domain KAGVTQTPRYLIKTRGQQVTLSCSPISGHRSVSWYQQTPGQGLQFLFEYFSETQRNKGNFPGRFSGRQFSNSRSEMNVSTLELGDSALYLCASSLEGQGADTQYFGPGTRLTVL.